The clone carrying this TCR beta chain was seen many times. The antigen remains undetermined. RNA transcripts provided the template for amplifying TCR beta CDR3 regions. HTBI primers were employed in first-round RT-PCR, then a second-round multiplex PCR followed. Each CDR3 protein is one row after TCRdb ran MiXCR on the multiplex PCR reads. Of 1 million to 1.3 million distinct CDR3 sequences in the sample, roughly 35% are singletons; the top ten hold over 8.5%. This specimen belongs to a study of Graves' ophthalmopathy and Graves' hyperthyroidism. Study background: Hyperthyroidism was considered stable when no ophthalmopathy appeared within 18 months of follow-up.

Regarding the study as a whole: Among expanded thyroid clonotypes above 0.001 frequency, most also occurred in blood.

Physicians reached a diagnosis by relying on clinical symptoms, serum thyroxine, TRAb, thyroid ultrasound and orbital computed tomography. The V and J ends lost 0 bases and 2 bases, in that order; junction bases with no gene match: 8. The CDR3 extends over 16 amino acids. The V gene's germline CDR1 is SQVTM and CDR2 ANQGSEA. The sequencing input was peripheral blood or thyroid tissue (not recorded which). This chain uses TRBV29-1 with TRBJ2-7, with TRBD2 identical over 9 bases. The TCR was taken from an adult man with Graves' hyperthyroidism. In DNA form, the CDR3 reads TGCAGCGTTGAAGATTTGAAGCGGGGGGACACCTACGAGCAGTACTTC. Translated, it gives CSVEDLKRGDTYEQYF.